The following is a T cell receptor beta chain sequence with its context. Antigen unknown. The sample comes from a study of human T cells and chemical hapten exposure. Study context: Enrolled patients were predominantly female and had alopecia areata, totalis or universalis.

The library tagged individual cDNA molecules with unique molecular identifiers. As processed by the authors: A per-sample median of about 100,000 TCRs was observed, with counts ranging from about 23,224 to 690,600. MiXCR, run by TCRdb on the RACE reads, gives a single entry per CDR3 protein. In this record, the V and J calls reflect TCRdb's handling and not the investigators' own analysis. Among roughly 92,000 distinct CDR3 sequences listed, approximately 10% were seen once. CDR3 length equals 16 residues. Trimming took 5 bases from V and 8 from J; bases not matched to a gene: 15. The V gene's germline CDR1 is SGHAT and CDR2 FQNNGV. Study results and caveats: Alopecia affecting every donor means their immune response may not match healthy people's.

As for time point: patch test 2, 6 weeks after DPC sensitization. The treatment denotes: therapeutic diphenylcyclopropenone sensitization with weekly scalp DPC. This material consisted of whole blood, taken in connection with sensitization to the hapten diphenylcyclopropenone (DPC). This sequence originates from a woman aged 40 to 49 with alopecia areata. Some clones in this sample may be carry-over from other donors' samples. This chain uses TRBV11-2 with TRBJ2-1; 7 bases map to TRBD2. CDR3 in DNA: TGTGCCAGCAGCCAGAATAGGGGCGGGAGAAGACATGAGCAGTTCTTC. This encodes CASSQNRGGRRHEQFF.